The sequence of this TCR beta chain was determined in a study of T cells in narcolepsy. Findings and limits, study-wide: Comparing one patient's CSF and blood CD4+ clonotypes highlighted HCRT- and TRIB2-specific autoreactive clonotypes. Blood of same and different patients, but not healthy controls, reportedly held recurring autoreactive clonotypes.

Profiling relied on immunoSEQ multiplex PCR, and the TCRdb table lists in-frame clones only, not all of them. The data hold about 10,000 clones, with roughly three quarters observed a single time. The germline CDR1 and CDR2 sequences are ENHRY and SYGVKD. This CDR3 is built from 13 residues. On this clone: Its antigen is undetermined. Relative to the germline gene, one junction end is altered; a read error may explain this.

Sequenced material: CD45RA- memory CD8+ T cells from PBMCs. The clonotype originates from a human donor with narcolepsy. The rearrangement links TRBV10-3 to TRBJ1-1; D is perhaps TRBD1 (6 bases). The CDR3 is CAIRTAGNPEAFF. The CDR3 DNA is TGTGCCATCCGGACAGCAGGGAACCCTGAAGCTTTCTTT.